This T cell receptor (beta chain) appears in the sequencing data of a study of identical twins. TCRdb analysed the 5' RACE reads with MiXCR anew, one entry per CDR3 protein. The sample has 210,000 or so distinct CDR3 sequences; around 6.9% are singletons. Germline V CDR1 and CDR2: MGHDK, SYGVNS. V lost 6 bases, J lost 3 bases, and 6 bases lay in between. This CDR3 spans 13 amino acids. This clonotype was seen at least ten times. This sample also belongs to another study, concerning yellow fever vaccine responses in identical twins.

The sequence was obtained from a woman between 18 and 30 years old in good health. The sample comprised memory (CD45RO+) T cells sorted from blood. The V gene is TRBV25-1, the J gene TRBJ2-6; D is undetermined. CDR3 DNA: TGTGCCAGCAGGGAGAGTGGGGCCAACGTCCTGACTTTC. It translates to CASRESGANVLTF.